This is a list of T cell receptor beta chains from one sample in a study of cytomegalovirus exposure and HLA in healthy donors. TCRdb's copy holds only in-frame clones and misses some; the assay was immunoSEQ multiplex PCR. The sample contains fewer than 250,000 clones, 83% of which appear only once. Sequencing input: PBMCs. The receptors were gathered from a girl aged 10-17 years in good health and CMV-seronegative. Each CDR3 is given with its conserved first and last residue. A D gene is named only where the DNA matches it firmly. Only part of the rows carry a size: once, few, many, or a class if the clone is expanded.

V gene	J gene	clone size	D gene	CDR3 DNA	CDR3 protein
TRBV27	TRBJ2-7	NA	TRBD1	TGTGCCAGCAGTTTAGACAGGGGGCGGTTAAACGAGCAGTACTTC	CASSLDRGRLNEQYF
TRBV28	TRBJ2-7	NA	TRBD1	TGTGCCAGCAGCGCAGGGGGCGCCTCGTGGGGGCAGTACTTC	CASSAGGASWGQYF
TRBV7-2	TRBJ2-1	NA	TRBD2	TGTGCCAGCAGCTTAGAGAGGTTAGCGGGAGATGAGCAGTTCTTC	CASSLERLAGDEQFF
TRBV9	TRBJ2-5	NA	TRBD2	TGTGCCAGCAGCTCGCTCGGGGGGTACCAAGAGACCCAGTACTTC	CASSSLGGYQETQYF
TRBV19	TRBJ2-1	NA	NA	TGTGCCAGTAGAAATCCCCTTACGGGCAATGAGCAGTTCTTC	CASRNPLTGNEQFF
TRBV5-1	TRBJ2-7	NA	NA	TGCGCCAGCAGCTTCGTAAGCACCTACGAGCAGTACTTC	CASSFVSTYEQYF
TRBV11-3	TRBJ1-1	NA	NA	TGTGCCAGCAGCTTTTCGGGGTATAACACTGAAGCTTTCTTT	CASSFSGYNTEAFF
TRBV27	TRBJ2-3	NA	TRBD2	TGTGCCAGCAGTACGACTAGCGTCACAGATACGCAGTATTTT	CASSTTSVTDTQYF
TRBV11-2	TRBJ1-1	NA	NA	TGTGCCAGCAGCTTTAATCTGAACACTGAAGCTTTCTTT	CASSFNLNTEAFF
TRBV18	TRBJ1-1	few	NA	TGTGCCAGCTCACCCCCGGGACATGATGGAGCTTTCTTT	CASSPPGHDGAFF
TRBV27	TRBJ2-7	NA	NA	TGTGCCAGCAGTGAGGGAGAGTGGCCCTACGAGCAGTACTTC	CASSEGEWPYEQYF
TRBV19	TRBJ2-2	few	NA	TGTGCCAGTAGTATTGGGGGCAACGGGGAGCTGTTTTTT	CASSIGGNGELFF
TRBV6-5	TRBJ1-5	NA	TRBD1	TGTGCCATTAGACAGGGAAGCAATCAGCCCCAGCATTTT	CAIRQGSNQPQHF
TRBV11-2	TRBJ2-7	NA	NA	TGTGCCAGCAGCTTAGTTGGCAGTACCTACGAGCAGTACTTC	CASSLVGSTYEQYF
TRBV28	TRBJ2-1	NA	TRBD1	TGTGCCAGCAGTTGGGACAGGGAGGGCGATGAGCAGTTCTTC	CASSWDREGDEQFF
TRBV5-1	TRBJ1-5	NA	TRBD1	TGCGCCAGCAGCTTGGCCGGGACAGTCAATCAGCCCCAGCATTTT	CASSLAGTVNQPQHF
TRBV6-1	TRBJ2-7	once	TRBD1	TGTGCCAGCAGGTTAGGACAGGGCCCCTACGAGCAGTACTTC	CASRLGQGPYEQYF
TRBV6-6	TRBJ2-5	NA	TRBD2	TGTGCCAGCAGTGAGCGGGGGGAGACCCAGTACTTC	CASSERGETQYF
TRBV27	TRBJ1-2	NA	TRBD1	TGTGCCAGCAGCAACAGGGGGCTAGGCTACACCTTC	CASSNRGLGYTF
TRBV6-5	TRBJ1-1	few	TRBD1	TGTGCCAGCAGTTATCTACAGGGGTCGGCTTTCTTT	CASSYLQGSAFF
TRBV28	TRBJ1-6	NA	NA	TGTGCCAGCAGTGAGGTCGAATATAATTCACCCCTCCACTTT	CASSEVEYNSPLHF
TRBV28	TRBJ1-2	NA	NA	TGTGCCAGCTTATCTAACTATGGCTACACCTTC	CASLSNYGYTF
TRBV7-2	TRBJ1-2	once	NA	TGTGCCAGCAGCCAACTACCGGCATATGTAACTAACTATGGCTACACCTTC	CASSQLPAYVTNYGYTF